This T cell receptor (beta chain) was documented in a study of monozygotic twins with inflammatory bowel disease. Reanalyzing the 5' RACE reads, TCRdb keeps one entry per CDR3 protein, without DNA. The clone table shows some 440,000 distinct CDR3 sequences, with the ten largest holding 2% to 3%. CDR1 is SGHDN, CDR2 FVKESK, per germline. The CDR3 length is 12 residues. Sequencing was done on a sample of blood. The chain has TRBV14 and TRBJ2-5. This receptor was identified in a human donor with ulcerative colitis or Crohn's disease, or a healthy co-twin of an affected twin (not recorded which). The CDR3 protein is CASSQVVETQYF.